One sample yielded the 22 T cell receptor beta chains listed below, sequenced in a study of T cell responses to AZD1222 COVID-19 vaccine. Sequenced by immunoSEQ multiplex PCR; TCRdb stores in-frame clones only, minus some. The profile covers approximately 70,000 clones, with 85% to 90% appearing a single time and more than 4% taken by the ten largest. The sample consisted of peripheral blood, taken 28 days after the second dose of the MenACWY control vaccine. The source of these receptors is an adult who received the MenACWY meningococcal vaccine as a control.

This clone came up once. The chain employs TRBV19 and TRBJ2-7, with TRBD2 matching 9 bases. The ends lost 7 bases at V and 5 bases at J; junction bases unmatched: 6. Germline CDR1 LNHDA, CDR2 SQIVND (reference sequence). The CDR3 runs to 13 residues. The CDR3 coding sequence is TGTGCCAGTAAGGATAGCGGGAGCAACGAGCAGTACTTC. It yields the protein CASKDSGSNEQYF.

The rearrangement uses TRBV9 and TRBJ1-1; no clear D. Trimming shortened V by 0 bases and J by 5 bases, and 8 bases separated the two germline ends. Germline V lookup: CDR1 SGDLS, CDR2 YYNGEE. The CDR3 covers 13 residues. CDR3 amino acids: CASSVELQTEAFF. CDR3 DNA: TGTGCCAGCAGCGTAGAACTCCAAACTGAAGCTTTCTTT.

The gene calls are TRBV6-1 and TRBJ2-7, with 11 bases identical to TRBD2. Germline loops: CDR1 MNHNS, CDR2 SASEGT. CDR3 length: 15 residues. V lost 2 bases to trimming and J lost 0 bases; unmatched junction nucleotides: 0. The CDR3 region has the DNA TGTGCCAGCAGTGAACTAGCGGGGGGCTCCTACGAGCAGTACTTC. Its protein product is CASSELAGGSYEQYF.

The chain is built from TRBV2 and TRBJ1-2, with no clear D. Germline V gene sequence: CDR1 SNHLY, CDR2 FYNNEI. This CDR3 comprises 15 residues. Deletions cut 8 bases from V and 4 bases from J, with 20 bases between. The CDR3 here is CASRNQPDGFYGYTF. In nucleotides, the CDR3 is TGTGCCAGCCGTAATCAACCGGACGGGTTCTATGGCTACACCTTC. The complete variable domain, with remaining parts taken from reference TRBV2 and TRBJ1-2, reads EPEVTQTPSHQVTQMGQEVILRCVPISNHLYFYWYRQILGQKVEFLVSFYNNEISEKSEIFDDQFSVERPDGSNFTLKIRSTKLEDSAMYFCASRNQPDGFYGYTFGSGTRLTVV.

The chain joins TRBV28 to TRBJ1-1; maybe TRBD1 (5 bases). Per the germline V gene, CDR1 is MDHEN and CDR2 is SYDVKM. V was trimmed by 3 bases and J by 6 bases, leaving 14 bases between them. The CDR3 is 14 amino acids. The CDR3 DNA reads TGTGCCAGCAGTTTTCCAGGGAAGAGTGCTGAAGCTTTCTTT. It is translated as CASSFPGKSAEAFF.

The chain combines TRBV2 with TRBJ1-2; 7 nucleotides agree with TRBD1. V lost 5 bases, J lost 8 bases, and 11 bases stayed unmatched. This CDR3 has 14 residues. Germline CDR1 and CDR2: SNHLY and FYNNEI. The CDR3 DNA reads TGTGCCAGCAGTCGGGACAGAACCTCGACCGGCTACACCTTC. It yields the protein CASSRDRTSTGYTF.

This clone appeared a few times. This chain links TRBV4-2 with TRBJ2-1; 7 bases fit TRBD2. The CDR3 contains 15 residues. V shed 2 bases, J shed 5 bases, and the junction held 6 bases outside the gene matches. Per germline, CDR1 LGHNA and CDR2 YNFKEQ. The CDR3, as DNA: TGTGCCAGCAGCCAATCAGGCCTAGCGGACAATGAGCAGTTCTTC. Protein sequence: CASSQSGLADNEQFF.

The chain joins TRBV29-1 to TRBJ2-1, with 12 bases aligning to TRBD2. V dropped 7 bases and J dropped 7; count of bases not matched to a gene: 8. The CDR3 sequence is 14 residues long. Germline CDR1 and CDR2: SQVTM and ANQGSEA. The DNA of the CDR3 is TGCAGCGCCCCGACTAGCGGGAGTACAAATGAGCAGTTCTTC. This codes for CSAPTSGSTNEQFF.

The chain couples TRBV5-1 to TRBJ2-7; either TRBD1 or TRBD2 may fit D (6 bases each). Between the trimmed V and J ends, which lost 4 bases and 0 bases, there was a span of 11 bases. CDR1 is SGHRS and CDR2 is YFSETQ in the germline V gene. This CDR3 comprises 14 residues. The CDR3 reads CASSGGPSSYEQYF. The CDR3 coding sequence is TGCGCCAGCAGCGGGGGGCCAAGCTCCTACGAGCAGTACTTC. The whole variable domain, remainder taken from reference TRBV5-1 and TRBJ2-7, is KAGVTQTPRYLIKTRGQQVTLSCSPISGHRSVSWYQQTPGQGLQFLFEYFSETQRNKGNFPGRFSGRQFSNSRSEMNVSTLELGDSALYLCASSGGPSSYEQYFGPGTRLTVT.

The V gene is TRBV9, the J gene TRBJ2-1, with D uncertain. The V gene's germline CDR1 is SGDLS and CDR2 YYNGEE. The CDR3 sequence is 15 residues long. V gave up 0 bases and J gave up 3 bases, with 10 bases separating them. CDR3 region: CASSVGPTNYNEQFF. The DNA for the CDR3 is TGTGCCAGCAGCGTAGGACCAACTAACTACAATGAGCAGTTCTTC.

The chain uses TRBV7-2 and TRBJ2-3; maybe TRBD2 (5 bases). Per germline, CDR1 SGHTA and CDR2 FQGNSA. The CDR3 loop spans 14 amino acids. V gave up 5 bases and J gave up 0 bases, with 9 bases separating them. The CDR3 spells CASSRRGSTDTQYF. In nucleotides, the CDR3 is TGTGCCAGCAGCCGCCGCGGGAGCACAGATACGCAGTATTTT. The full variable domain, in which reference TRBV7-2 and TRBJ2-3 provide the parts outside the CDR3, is GAGVSQSPSNKVTEKGKDVELRCDPISGHTALYWYRQSLGQGLEFLIYFQGNSAPDKSGLPSDRFSAERTGGSVSTLTIQRTQQEDSAVYLCASSRRGSTDTQYFGPGTRLTVL.

CDR3 region: CASSVRGHTGELFF. CDR3 bases: TGTGCCAGCAGTGTCCGGGGGCACACCGGGGAGCTGTTTTTT. The chain carries TRBV2 and TRBJ2-2; TRBD1 or TRBD2 may be the D gene (6 bases each). The CDR3 spans 14 residues. Trimming left V 4 bases short and J 3 bases short, with 9 bases between. CDR1 and CDR2 (germline): SNHLY, FYNNEI.

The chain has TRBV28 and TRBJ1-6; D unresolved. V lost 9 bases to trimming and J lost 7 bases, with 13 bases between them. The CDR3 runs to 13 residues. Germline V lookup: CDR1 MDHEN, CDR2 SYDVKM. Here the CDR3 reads CASSGVTNSPLHF. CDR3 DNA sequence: TGTGCCAGTAGTGGGGTCACAAATTCACCCCTCCACTTT.

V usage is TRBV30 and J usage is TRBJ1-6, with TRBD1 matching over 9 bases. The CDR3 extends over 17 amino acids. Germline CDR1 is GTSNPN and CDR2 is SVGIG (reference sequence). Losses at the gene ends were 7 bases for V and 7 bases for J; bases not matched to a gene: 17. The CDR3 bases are TGTGCCTCCTCCTCGGAGGACAGGGGTTTTAGGAATTCACCCCTCCACTTT. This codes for CASSSEDRGFRNSPLHF.

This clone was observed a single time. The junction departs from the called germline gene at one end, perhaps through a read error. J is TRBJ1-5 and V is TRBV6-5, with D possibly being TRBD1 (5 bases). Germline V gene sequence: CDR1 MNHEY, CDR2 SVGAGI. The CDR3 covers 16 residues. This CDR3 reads CASSYSGLGANQPQHF. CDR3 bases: TGTGCCAGCAGTTACTCGGGGTTAGGGGCCAATCAACCCCAGCATTTT.

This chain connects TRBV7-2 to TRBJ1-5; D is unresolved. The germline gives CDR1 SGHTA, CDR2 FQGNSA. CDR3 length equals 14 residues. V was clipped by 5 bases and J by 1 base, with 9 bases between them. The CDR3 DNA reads TGTGCCAGCAGCGAAGACACAAGCAATCAGCCCCAGCATTTT. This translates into CASSEDTSNQPQHF.

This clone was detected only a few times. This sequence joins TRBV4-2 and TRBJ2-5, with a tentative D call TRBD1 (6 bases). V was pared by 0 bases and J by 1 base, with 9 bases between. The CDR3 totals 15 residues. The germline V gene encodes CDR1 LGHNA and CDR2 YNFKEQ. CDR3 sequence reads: CASSQDRGPQETQYF. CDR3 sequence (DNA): TGTGCCAGCAGCCAAGACAGGGGACCCCAAGAGACCCAGTACTTC.

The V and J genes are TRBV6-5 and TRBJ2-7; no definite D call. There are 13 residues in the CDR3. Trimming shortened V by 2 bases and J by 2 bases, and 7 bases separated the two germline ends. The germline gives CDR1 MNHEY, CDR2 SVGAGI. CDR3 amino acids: CASSYRVTYEQYF. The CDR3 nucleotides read TGTGCCAGCAGTTACAGGGTAACCTACGAGCAGTACTTC.

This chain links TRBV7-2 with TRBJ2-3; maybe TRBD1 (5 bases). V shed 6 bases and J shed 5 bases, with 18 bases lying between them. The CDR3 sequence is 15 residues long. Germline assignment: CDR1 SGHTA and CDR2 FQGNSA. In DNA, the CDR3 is TGTGCCAGCAGAATAGACTTGGGGCCAGGAGATACGCAGTATTTT. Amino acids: CASRIDLGPGDTQYF.

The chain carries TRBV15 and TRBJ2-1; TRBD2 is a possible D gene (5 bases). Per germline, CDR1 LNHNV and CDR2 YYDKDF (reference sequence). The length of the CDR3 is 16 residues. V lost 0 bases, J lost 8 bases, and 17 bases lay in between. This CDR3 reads CATSRDVLGLTDEQFF. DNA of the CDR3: TGTGCCACCAGCAGAGATGTCCTCGGACTTACCGATGAGCAGTTCTTC.

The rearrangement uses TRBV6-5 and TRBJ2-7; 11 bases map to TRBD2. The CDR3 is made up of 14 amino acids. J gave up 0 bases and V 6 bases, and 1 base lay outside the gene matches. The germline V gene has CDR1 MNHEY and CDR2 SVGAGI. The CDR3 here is CASRLAGGSYEQYF. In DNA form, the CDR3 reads TGTGCCAGCAGGCTAGCGGGAGGCTCCTACGAGCAGTACTTC.

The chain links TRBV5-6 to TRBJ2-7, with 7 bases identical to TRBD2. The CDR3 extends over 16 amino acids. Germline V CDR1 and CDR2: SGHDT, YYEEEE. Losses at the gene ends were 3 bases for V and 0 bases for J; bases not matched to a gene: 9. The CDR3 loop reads CASSSDRTGGSYEQYF. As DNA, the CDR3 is TGTGCCAGCAGCTCGGACCGGACGGGAGGCTCCTACGAGCAGTACTTC.